This T cell receptor beta chain was captured by sequencing in a study of blood T cell repertoires in COVID-19 (dated by TCRdb to the early 2020s). About the study as a whole: The collaborator samples originated in the United States, Italy and Spain and spanned the acute and convalescent phases of COVID-19. The prospective study material was composed of cDNA or gDNA derived from T cells, B-cell-depleted T cells, or PBMCs. Deeply sampled blood TCRbeta repertoires from subjects exposed to, actively infected with, or recovered from COVID-19 were included in the dataset. The repertoires were made available in a free public database intended to serve as a resource for research on the immune response to SARS-CoV-2. Samples were obtained from the ongoing ImmuneRACE study (first 160 participants) and from roughly 1,300 subjects provided by 6 global collaborators. A de-identified subject ID, COVID-19 status, age in years and sex were almost always included in the sample metadata. Where available, HLA class I and class II types were taken from metadata supplied by the sample provider and were not determined by assay-based typing. Study-wide findings and limitations: The amount of clinical and demographic metadata varied by source and participant and was provided uncurated.

As regards this clone: Its target antigen remains unknown. Per-base qualities were not stored, and no clone one base away is much larger.

The germline V gene supplies CDR1 SNHLY and CDR2 FYNNEI. Including the terminal cysteine and phenylalanine, the CDR3 comprises 9 residues. The DNA shown is the 27-base CDR3, in frame from base 1. V loses 5 bases, J loses 13 bases, and the germline ends lie 8 bases apart. The immunoSEQ Assay, a bias-controlled multiplex PCR, was used to amplify TCRbeta CDR3 regions from genomic DNA. Per the source publication's procedure: Within the assay, amplification of reference gene primers was used to estimate how many nucleated cells each sample contained. To quantify the absolute abundance of each unique TCRbeta CDR3 rearrangement, sequence reads were collapsed and filtered. Productive Simpson clonality was computed per sample as the square root of Simpson's diversity index over productive rearrangements. TCRdb holds this immuneACCESS table with in-frame rearrangements only. Some clones are missing; in checked studies, unresolved V genes explain under half, and the rest has no known cause. V, J and clone size derive from that table, while D and trimming were established from the DNA sequence. Within this sample are 150,000 or so clones, with 85% of them counted one time only. Of the sample, 5.4% is held by the ten largest clones.

At one collaborating source in Seattle, patients were enrolled during active infection and were followed longitudinally through the course of disease. Collaborating institutions collected whole blood in K2EDTA tubes following their own protocols. Collaborator samples were shipped for TCRbeta analysis as frozen whole blood, isolated PBMCs, or DNA extracted from either sample type. The sequence joins TRBV2 to TRBJ2-5; the D gene is not confidently resolved. The sequenced material came from peripheral blood. The clonotype was recovered from a woman aged 50 to 60 with COVID-19, enrolled during active disease. The CDR3 is CASSTLPYF. At the DNA level, the sequence is TGTGCCAGCAGTACTCTCCCGTACTTC.